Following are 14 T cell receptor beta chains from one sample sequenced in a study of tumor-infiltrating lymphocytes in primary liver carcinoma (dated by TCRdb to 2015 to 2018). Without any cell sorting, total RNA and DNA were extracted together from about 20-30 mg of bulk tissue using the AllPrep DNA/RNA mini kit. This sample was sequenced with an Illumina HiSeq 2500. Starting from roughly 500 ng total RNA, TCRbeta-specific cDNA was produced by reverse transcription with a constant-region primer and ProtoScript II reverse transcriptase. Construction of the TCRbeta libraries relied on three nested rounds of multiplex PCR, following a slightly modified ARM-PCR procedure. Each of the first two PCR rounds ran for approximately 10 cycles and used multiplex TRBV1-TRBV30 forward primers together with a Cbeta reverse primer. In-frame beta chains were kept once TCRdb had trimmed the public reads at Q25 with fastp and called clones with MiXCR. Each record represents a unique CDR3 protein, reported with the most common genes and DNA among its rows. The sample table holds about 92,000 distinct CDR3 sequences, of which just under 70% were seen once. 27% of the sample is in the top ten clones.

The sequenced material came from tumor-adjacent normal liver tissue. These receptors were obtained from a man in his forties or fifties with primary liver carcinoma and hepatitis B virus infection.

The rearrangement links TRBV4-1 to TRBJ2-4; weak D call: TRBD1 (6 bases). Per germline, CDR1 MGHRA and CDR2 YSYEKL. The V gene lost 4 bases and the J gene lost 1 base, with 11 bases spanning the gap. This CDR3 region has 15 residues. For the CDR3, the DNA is TGCGCCAGCAGCCTGGGAAGGGGGGCCAAAAACATTCAGTACTTC. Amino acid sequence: CASSLGRGAKNIQYF.

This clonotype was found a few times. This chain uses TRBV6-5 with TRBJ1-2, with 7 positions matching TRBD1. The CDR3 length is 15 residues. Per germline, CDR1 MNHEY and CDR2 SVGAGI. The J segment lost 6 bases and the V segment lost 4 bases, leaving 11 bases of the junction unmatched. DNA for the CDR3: TGTGCCAGCAGTTCCTGGACAGGCCGGCTTCATGGCTACACCTTC. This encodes CASSSWTGRLHGYTF.

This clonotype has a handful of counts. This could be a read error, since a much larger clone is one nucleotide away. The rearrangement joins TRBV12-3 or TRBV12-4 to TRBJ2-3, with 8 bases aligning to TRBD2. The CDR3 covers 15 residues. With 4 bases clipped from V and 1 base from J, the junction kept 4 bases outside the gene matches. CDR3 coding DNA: TGTGCCAGCAGTTCGGAACTAGCGGGCACAGATACGCAGTATTTT. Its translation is CASSSELAGTDTQYF.

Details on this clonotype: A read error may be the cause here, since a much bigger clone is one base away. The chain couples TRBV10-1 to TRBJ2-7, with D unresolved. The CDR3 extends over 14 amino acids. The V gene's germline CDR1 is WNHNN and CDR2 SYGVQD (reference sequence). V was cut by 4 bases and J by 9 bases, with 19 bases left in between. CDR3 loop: CASSANRNRALQYF. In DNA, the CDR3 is TGCGCCAGCAGTGCGAACCGGAACAGAGCACTGCAGTACTTC.

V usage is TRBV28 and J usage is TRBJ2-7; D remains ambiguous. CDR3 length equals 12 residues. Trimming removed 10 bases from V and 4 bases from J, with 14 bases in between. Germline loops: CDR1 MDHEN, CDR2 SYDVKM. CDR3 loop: CANGSAEYEQYF. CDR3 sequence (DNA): TGTGCCAACGGTTCGGCGGAATACGAGCAGTACTTC.

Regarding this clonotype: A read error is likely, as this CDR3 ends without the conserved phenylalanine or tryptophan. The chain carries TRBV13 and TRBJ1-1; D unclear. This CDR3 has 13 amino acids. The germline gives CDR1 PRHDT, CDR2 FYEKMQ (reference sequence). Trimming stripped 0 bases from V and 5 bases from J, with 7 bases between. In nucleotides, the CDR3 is TGTGCCAGCAGCTTAGGAGGGAATACTGAAGCTTTCTTA. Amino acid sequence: CASSLGGNTEAFL.

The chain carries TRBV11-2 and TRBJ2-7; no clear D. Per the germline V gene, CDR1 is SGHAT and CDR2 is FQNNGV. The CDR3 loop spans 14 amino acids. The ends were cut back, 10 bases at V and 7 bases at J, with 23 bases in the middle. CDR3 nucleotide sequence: TGTGCCAACAGTCCCAGGTCATCCCTGTGGGAGCAGTACTTC. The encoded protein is CANSPRSSLWEQYF.

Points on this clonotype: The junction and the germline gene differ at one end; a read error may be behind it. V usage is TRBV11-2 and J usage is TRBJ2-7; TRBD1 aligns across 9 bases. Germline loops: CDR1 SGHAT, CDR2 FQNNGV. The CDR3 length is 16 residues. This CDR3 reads CASSLVWDRDPHEQYF. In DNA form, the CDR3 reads TGCGCCAGCAGCTTGGTCTGGGACAGGGATCCCCACGAGCAGTACTTC.

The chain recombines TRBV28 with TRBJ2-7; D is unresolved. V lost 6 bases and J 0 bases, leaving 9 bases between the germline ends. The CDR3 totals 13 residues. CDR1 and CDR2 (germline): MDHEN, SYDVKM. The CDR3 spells CASRRTDSYEQYF. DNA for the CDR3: TGTGCCAGCAGACGGACGGACTCCTACGAGCAGTACTTC.

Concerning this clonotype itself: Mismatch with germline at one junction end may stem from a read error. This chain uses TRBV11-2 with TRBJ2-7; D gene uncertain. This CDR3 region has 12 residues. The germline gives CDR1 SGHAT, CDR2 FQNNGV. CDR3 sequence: CAGTSSQVEQYF. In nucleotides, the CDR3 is TGCGCCGGCACCTCGTCGCAGGTCGAGCAGTACTTC. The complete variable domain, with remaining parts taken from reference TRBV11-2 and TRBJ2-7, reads EAGVAQSPRYKIIEKRQSVAFWCNPISGHATLYWYQQILGQGPKLLIQFQNNGVVDDSQLPKDRFSAERLKGVDSTLKIQPAKLEDSAVYLCAGTSSQVEQYFGPGTRLTVT.

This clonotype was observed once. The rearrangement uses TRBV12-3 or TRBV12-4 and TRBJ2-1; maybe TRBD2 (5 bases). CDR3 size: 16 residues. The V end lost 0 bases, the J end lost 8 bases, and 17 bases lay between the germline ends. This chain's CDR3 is CASSLAGVPRGYEQFF. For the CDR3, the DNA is TGTGCCAGCAGTTTAGCGGGAGTTCCTAGAGGGTATGAGCAGTTCTTC.

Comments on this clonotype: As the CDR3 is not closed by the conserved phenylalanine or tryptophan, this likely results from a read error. CDR3 DNA sequence: TGCGCCAACAGCCAAGCATCAAACTCCTACGAGCAGTACTCC. It yields the protein CANSQASNSYEQYS. The V and J genes are TRBV4-1 and TRBJ2-7; no clear D gene. CDR1 and CDR2 (germline): MGHRA, YSYEKL. The CDR3 is 14 residues long.

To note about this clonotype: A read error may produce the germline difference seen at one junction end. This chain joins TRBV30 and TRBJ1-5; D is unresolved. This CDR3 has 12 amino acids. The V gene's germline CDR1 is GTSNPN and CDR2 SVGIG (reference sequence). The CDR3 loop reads CAWKESNQPQDF. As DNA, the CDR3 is TGTGCCTGGAAGGAAAGCAATCAGCCCCAGGATTTT.

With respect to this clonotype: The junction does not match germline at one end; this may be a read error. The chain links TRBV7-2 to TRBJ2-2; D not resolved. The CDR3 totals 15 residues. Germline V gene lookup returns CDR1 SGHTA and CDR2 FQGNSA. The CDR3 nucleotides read TGTGTCAGCAGCTTAGAACCAATCTACACCGGGGAGCTGTTTTTT. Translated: CVSSLEPIYTGELFF. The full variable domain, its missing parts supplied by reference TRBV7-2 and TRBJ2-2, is GAGVSQSPSNKVTEKGKDVELRCDPISGHTALYWYRQSLGQGLEFLIYFQGNSAPDKSGLPSDRFSAERTGGSVSTLTIQRTQQEDSAVYLCVSSLEPIYTGELFFGEGSRLTVL.